The clone carrying this T cell receptor (beta chain) was seen a single time. Its matching antigen is unknown. V was shortened by 0 bases and J by 7 bases, with 14 bases between the two germline ends. The CDR3 is made up of 15 amino acids. The germline V gene encodes CDR1 SGDLS and CDR2 YYNGEE. This entry is derived from a study of radiotherapy plus CTLA-4 blockade in lung cancer. Study summary: Disease control reached approximately 30%, with objective responses in around 19%. Study outcomes and limitations: Among reported predictors of response, early blood T cell clone dynamics with interferon-beta performed best. Radiotherapy was combined with ipilimumab, and tumor-derived TCR clones then expanded in blood.

People whose metastatic non-small-cell lung cancer was chemo-refractory got focal radiation along with CTLA-4 blockade by ipilimumab. Repertoires were generated with immunoSEQ multiplex PCR, while TCRdb's copy carries only in-frame clones and drops some. The sample lists about 84,000 clones; 72% were seen once. This specimen consisted of peripheral blood, obtained from a patient treated with radiotherapy plus ipilimumab. The J gene is TRBJ2-1, the V gene TRBV9, with a weak D call TRBD2 (6 bases). This TCR was sampled from a human donor with non-small cell lung cancer that progressed on radiotherapy plus ipilimumab. CDR3 sequence (DNA): TGTGCCAGCAGCGTAGGAGGAGGGACTTCGAATGAGCAGTTCTTC. It specifies CASSVGGGTSNEQFF.